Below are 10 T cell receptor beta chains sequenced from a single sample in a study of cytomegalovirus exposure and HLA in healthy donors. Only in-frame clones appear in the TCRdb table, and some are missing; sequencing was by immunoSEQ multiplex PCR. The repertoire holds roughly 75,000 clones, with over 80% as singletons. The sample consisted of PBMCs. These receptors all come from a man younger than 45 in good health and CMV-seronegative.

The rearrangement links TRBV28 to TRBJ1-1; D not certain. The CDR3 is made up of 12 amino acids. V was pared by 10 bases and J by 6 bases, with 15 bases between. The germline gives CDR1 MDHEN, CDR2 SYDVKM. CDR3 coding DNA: TGTGCCACGATTCTCGCGGCCTCTGAAGCTTTCTTT. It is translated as CATILAASEAFF.

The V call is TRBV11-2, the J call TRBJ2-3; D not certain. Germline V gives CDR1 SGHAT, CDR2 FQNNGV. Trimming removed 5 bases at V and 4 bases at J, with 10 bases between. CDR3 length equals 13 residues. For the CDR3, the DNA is TGTGCCAGCAGCCGTATGGCTTCAGATACGCAGTATTTT. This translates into CASSRMASDTQYF.

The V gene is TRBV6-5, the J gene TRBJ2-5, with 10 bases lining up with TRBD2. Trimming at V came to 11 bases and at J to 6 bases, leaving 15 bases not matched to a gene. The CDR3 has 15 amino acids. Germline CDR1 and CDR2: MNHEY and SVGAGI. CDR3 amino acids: CASAGGAGGAKTQYF. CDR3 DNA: TGTGCCTCCGCCGGGGGAGCGGGAGGGGCTAAGACCCAGTACTTC.

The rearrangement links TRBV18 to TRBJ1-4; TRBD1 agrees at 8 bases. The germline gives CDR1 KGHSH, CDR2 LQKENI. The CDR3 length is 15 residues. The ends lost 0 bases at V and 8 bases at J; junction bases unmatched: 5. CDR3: CASSPPRTGSEKLFF. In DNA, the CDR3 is TGTGCCAGCTCACCACCTAGGACAGGGAGCGAAAAACTGTTTTTT.

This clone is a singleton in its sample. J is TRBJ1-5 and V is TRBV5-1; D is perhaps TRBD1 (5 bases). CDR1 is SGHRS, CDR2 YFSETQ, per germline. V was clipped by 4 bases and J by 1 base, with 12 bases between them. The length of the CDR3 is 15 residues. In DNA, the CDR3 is TGCGCCAGCAGCCCGGGGAGGGGAAGCAATCAGCCCCAGCATTTT. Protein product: CASSPGRGSNQPQHF.

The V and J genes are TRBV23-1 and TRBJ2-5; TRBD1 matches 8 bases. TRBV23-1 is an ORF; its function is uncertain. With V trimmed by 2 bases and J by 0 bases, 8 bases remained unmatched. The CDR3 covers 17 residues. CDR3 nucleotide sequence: TGCGCCAGCAGTCAAATCCCCAGGACAGGGAACCAAGAGACCCAGTACTTC. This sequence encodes CASSQIPRTGNQETQYF.

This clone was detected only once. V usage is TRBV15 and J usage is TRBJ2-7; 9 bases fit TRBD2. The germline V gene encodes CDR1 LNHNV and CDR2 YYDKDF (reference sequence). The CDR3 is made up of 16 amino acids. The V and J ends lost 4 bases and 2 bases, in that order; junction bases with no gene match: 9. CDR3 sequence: CATSKLRGGLTYEQYF. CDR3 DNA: TGTGCCACCAGCAAGCTGCGGGGGGGCCTAACCTACGAGCAGTACTTC. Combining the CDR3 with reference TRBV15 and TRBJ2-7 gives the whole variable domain DAMVIQNPRYQVTQFGKPVTLSCSQTLNHNVMYWYQQKSSQAPKLLFHYYDKDFNNEADTPDNFQSRRPNTSFCFLDIRSPGLGDTAMYLCATSKLRGGLTYEQYFGPGTRLTVT.

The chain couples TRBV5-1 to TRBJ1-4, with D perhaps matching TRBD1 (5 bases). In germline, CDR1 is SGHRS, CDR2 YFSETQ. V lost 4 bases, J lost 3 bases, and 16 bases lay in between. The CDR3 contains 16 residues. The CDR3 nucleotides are TGCGCCAGCAGCCTATGGCAGGGTAGATCTAATGAAAAACTGTTTTTT. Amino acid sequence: CASSLWQGRSNEKLFF. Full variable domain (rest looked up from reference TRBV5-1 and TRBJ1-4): KAGVTQTPRYLIKTRGQQVTLSCSPISGHRSVSWYQQTPGQGLQFLFEYFSETQRNKGNFPGRFSGRQFSNSRSEMNVSTLELGDSALYLCASSLWQGRSNEKLFFGSGTQLSVL.

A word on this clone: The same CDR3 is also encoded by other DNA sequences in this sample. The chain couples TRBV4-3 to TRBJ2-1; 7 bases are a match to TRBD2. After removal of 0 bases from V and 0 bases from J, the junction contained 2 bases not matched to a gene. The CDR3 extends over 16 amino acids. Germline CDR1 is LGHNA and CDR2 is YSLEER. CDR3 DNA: TGCGCCAGCAGCCAAGAATTAGCGGGCTCCTACAATGAGCAGTTCTTC. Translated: CASSQELAGSYNEQFF.

CDR3 DNA: TGTGCCAGCAGCTTAGGGCCGGGTGAGAGTAACACTGAAGCTTTCTTT. Residues: CASSLGPGESNTEAFF. The chain employs TRBV7-2 and TRBJ1-1; no clear D gene. Germline-derived CDR1 and CDR2 are SGHTA and FQGNSA. The V and J ends lost 1 base and 2 bases respectively, with 14 bases between them. The CDR3 is 16 residues long.